These 16 T cell receptor beta chains originate from one sample sequenced in a study of blood T cell repertoires in COVID-19. Measured with immunoSEQ multiplex PCR; TCRdb has only the in-frame clones, and not every one. The table shows 110,000 to 150,000 clones, with 88% occurring only once. Sequencing input: peripheral blood. The receptors originated from a man between 65 and 85 years old with acute or convalescent COVID-19.

The chain is built from TRBV29-1 and TRBJ2-5, with TRBD2 matching over 10 bases. V was clipped by 4 bases and J by 5 bases; unmatched bases: 7. The CDR3 spans 14 residues. Germline assignment: CDR1 SQVTM and CDR2 ANQGSEA. The CDR3 DNA is TGCAGCGTTGGGGGCCTAGCGGGAGACGAGACCCAGTACTTC. Amino acids: CSVGGLAGDETQYF.

This sequence joins TRBV25-1 and TRBJ1-2; D is ambiguous. The CDR3 is made up of 12 amino acids. Germline CDR1 is MGHDK and CDR2 is SYGVNS. V was trimmed by 2 bases and J by 7 bases, leaving 8 bases between them. The CDR3 sequence is CASSELVSGYTF. Written as DNA, the CDR3 is TGTGCCAGCAGTGAACTTGTTAGTGGCTACACCTTC.

This rearrangement joins TRBV6-5 to TRBJ2-7; 8 nucleotides align to TRBD1. The V gene's germline CDR1 is MNHEY and CDR2 SVGAGI. The CDR3 covers 15 residues. V shed 0 bases, J shed 2 bases, and the junction held 3 bases outside the gene matches. The CDR3 sequence: CASSYSRQGPYEQYF. Written as DNA, the CDR3 is TGTGCCAGCAGTTACTCGAGACAGGGGCCCTACGAGCAGTACTTC.

The genes are TRBV7-9 and TRBJ2-2, with 7 bases aligning to TRBD1. Per the germline V gene, CDR1 is SEHNR and CDR2 is FQNEAQ (reference sequence). The CDR3 consists of 18 residues. The trim removed 5 bases at V and 6 bases at J, leaving 18 bases unmatched. CDR3: CASSPPAWTGGFSGELFF. The CDR3 nucleotides read TGTGCCAGCAGCCCACCGGCCTGGACAGGAGGTTTTTCCGGGGAGCTGTTTTTT.

The chain is built from TRBV11-2 and TRBJ2-1; 16 bases line up with TRBD2. V was pared by 4 bases and J by 4 bases, with 4 bases of the junction left unmatched. The CDR3 totals 17 residues. Germline CDR1 SGHAT, CDR2 FQNNGV. This chain's CDR3 is CASSSGLAGGAYNEQFF. DNA of the CDR3: TGTGCCAGCAGCTCGGGACTAGCGGGGGGGGCTTACAATGAGCAGTTCTTC.

This chain uses TRBV2 with TRBJ2-1; D perhaps matches TRBD2 (5 bases). This CDR3 contains 13 residues. Trimming pared 6 bases from V and 6 bases from J, leaving 12 bases between. From germline, CDR1 is SNHLY and CDR2 FYNNEI. CDR3 in DNA: TGTGCCAGCAGCGATACTAGGTTCAATGAGCAGTTCTTC. It yields the protein CASSDTRFNEQFF.

This rearrangement joins TRBV24-1 to TRBJ2-3; TRBD1 aligns across 7 bases. Trimming removed 4 bases from V and 4 bases from J; junction bases left unmatched: 7. The CDR3 has 15 amino acids. Germline V lookup: CDR1 KGHDR, CDR2 SFDVKD. CDR3 in DNA: TGTGCCACCAGTGAAGGGGGCATAGGGCCAGATACGCAGTATTTT. Encoded protein: CATSEGGIGPDTQYF.

This clone was seen more than once but under ten times. The gene calls are TRBV7-8 and TRBJ1-5; 10 nucleotides align to TRBD1. The length of the CDR3 is 19 residues. The V segment lost 0 bases and the J segment 6 bases; nucleotides outside the gene matches: 14. In germline, CDR1 is SGHVS, CDR2 FQNEAQ. The CDR3 DNA reads TGTGCCAGCAGCTTAGCGTCTAGGTCAGGGACAGGGGTGGCTCAGCCCCAGCATTTT. The encoded protein is CASSLASRSGTGVAQPQHF.

CDR3 DNA: TGTGCCAGCAGCCTAACTAAGGGGACCTACGAGCAGTACTTC. It yields the protein CASSLTKGTYEQYF. This chain joins TRBV6-5 and TRBJ2-7; possibly TRBD1 for D (5 bases). Germline CDR1 and CDR2: MNHEY and SVGAGI. The CDR3 loop spans 14 amino acids. V lost 6 bases to trimming and J lost 2 bases, with 14 bases between them.

The chain uses TRBV19 and TRBJ2-2; TRBD1 matches 9 bases. V lost 9 bases and J lost 4; bases outside the gene matches: 6. The CDR3 consists of 14 residues. Germline loops: CDR1 LNHDA, CDR2 SQIVND (reference sequence). In nucleotides, the CDR3 is TGTGCCAGCAAAACAGGGGGCGGCACCGGGGAGCTGTTTTTT. Protein: CASKTGGGTGELFF.

This clone showed up just once. J is TRBJ2-2 and V is TRBV19; unclear D gene. The CDR3 length is 13 residues. V was clipped by 4 bases and J by 2 bases, with 5 bases between them. CDR1 and CDR2 from the germline V gene are LNHDA and SQIVND (reference sequence). The CDR3, as DNA: TGTGCCAGTAGTAACAGCAACACCGGGGAGCTGTTTTTT. It encodes CASSNSNTGELFF.

The V call is TRBV28, the J call TRBJ2-2, with 8 bases that match TRBD1. V dropped 4 bases and J dropped 0; count of bases not matched to a gene: 1. Germline V gives CDR1 MDHEN, CDR2 SYDVKM. This CDR3 comprises 15 residues. The CDR3 coding sequence is TGTGCCAGCAGTTCAGGGGGCACGAACACCGGGGAGCTGTTTTTT. Translating it yields CASSSGGTNTGELFF.

CDR3 nucleotide sequence: TGCGCCAGCAGCCCAAACGTAGTGGTCAATGAGCAGTTCTTC. This sequence encodes CASSPNVVVNEQFF. V is TRBV5-1 and J is TRBJ2-1; D not certain. The CDR3 covers 14 residues. V lost 4 bases, J lost 6 bases, and 14 bases lay in between. Germline CDR1 and CDR2: SGHRS and YFSETQ. The entire variable domain, with the rest obtained from reference TRBV5-1 and TRBJ2-1, is as follows: KAGVTQTPRYLIKTRGQQVTLSCSPISGHRSVSWYQQTPGQGLQFLFEYFSETQRNKGNFPGRFSGRQFSNSRSEMNVSTLELGDSALYLCASSPNVVVNEQFFGPGTRLTVL.

This sequence joins TRBV6-1 and TRBJ2-5, with TRBD2 matching over 9 bases. Unmatched junction bases numbered 9, after V lost 3 bases and J lost 4 bases. The CDR3 totals 16 residues. Germline V gives CDR1 MNHNS, CDR2 SASEGT. CDR3 nucleotide sequence: TGTGCCAGCAGTGATCAGGTAGCGGGAGTATCAGAGACCCAGTACTTC. Protein product: CASSDQVAGVSETQYF.

The V call is TRBV30, the J call TRBJ2-5, with D possibly TRBD1 on 5 matching bases. This CDR3 region has 11 residues. V dropped 5 bases and J dropped 5 bases, with 9 bases sitting between them. Per germline, CDR1 GTSNPN and CDR2 SVGIG (reference sequence). The CDR3 protein is CAWGALETQYF. The CDR3 DNA follows: TGTGCCTGGGGGGCCCTTGAGACCCAGTACTTC.

The J gene is TRBJ2-3, the V gene TRBV5-1; 15 bases align to TRBD2. Germline CDR1 is SGHRS and CDR2 is YFSETQ. V was pared by 4 bases and J by 6 bases, with 9 bases of the junction left unmatched. CDR3 length equals 17 residues. The CDR3 nucleotides read TGCGCCAGCAGCGAGGGACTAGCGGGGGGCCTCGCGGATACGCAGTATTTT. Translated, it gives CASSEGLAGGLADTQYF.